This section outlines one T cell receptor beta chain sequence together with its context. The record originates from a study of blood T cell repertoires in COVID-19. Germline assignment: CDR1 SGDLS and CDR2 YYNGEE. The CDR3 has 15 residues. V was pared by 4 bases and J by 0 bases, with 7 bases of the junction left unmatched. The table came from immunoSEQ multiplex PCR; TCRdb's copy has only in-frame clones and leaves some out. Of under 300,000 clones in the sample, around 89% were seen once. The chain combines TRBV9 with TRBJ2-7; 7 nucleotides match TRBD2. Sequencing input: PBMCs or T cells enriched from blood (not recorded which). This TCR came from a man aged 40-49 years who had recovered from COVID-19. CDR3: CASSPGLAASYEQYF. The CDR3 DNA follows: TGTGCCAGCAGCCCCGGTCTAGCGGCCTCCTACGAGCAGTACTTC.